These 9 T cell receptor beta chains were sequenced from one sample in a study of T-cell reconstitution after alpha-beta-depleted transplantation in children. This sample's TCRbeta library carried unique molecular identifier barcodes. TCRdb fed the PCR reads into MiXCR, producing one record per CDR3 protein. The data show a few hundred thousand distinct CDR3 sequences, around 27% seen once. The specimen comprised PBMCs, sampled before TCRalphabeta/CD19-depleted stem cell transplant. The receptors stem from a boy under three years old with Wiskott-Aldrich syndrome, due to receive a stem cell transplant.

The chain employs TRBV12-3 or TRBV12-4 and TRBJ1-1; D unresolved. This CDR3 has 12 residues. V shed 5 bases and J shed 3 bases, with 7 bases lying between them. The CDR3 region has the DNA TGTGCCAGCAGTCCGAGGTACACTGAAGCTTTCTTT. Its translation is CASSPRYTEAFF.

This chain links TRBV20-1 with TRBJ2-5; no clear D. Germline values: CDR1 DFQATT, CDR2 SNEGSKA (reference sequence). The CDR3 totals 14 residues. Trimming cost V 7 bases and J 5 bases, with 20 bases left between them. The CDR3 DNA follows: TGCAGTGTCCCGGCTCTAGGGCTTAGGGAGACCCAGTACTTC. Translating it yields CSVPALGLRETQYF.

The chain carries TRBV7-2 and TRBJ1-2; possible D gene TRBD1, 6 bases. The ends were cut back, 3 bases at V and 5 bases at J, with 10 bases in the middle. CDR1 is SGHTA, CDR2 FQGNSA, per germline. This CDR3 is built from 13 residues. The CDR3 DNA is TGTGCCAGCAGCTTGCTACAGGGTTATGGCTACACCTTC. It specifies CASSLLQGYGYTF.

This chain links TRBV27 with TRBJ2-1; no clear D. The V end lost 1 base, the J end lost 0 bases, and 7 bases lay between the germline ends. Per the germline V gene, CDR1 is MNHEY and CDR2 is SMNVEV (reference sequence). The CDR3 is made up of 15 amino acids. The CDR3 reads CASSLLDGSYNEQFF. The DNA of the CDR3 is TGTGCCAGCAGTTTATTGGACGGCTCCTACAATGAGCAGTTCTTC.

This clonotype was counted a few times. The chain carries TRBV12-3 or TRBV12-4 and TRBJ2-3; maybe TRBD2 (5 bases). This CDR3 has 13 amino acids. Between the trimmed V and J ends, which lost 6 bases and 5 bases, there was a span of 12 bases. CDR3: CASRPLAGDTQYF. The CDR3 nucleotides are TGTGCCAGCAGACCCCTAGCCGGAGATACGCAGTATTTT.

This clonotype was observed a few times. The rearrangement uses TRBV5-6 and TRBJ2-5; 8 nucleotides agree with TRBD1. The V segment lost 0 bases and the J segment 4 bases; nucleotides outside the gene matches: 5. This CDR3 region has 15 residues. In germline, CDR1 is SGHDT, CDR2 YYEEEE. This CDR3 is CASSLVRGLGETQYF. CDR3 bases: TGTGCCAGCAGCTTGGTCAGGGGGCTGGGAGAGACCCAGTACTTC.

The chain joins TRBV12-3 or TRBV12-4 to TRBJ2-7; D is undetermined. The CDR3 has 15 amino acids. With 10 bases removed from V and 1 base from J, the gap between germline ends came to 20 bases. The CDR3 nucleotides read TGTGCCATCAGCCCCTGGTCGTCTAGGTCCTACGAGCAGTACTTC. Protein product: CAISPWSSRSYEQYF.

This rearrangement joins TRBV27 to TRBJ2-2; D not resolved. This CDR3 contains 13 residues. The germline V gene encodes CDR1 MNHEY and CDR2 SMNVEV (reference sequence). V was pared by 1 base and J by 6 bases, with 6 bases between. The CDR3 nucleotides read TGTGCCAGCAGTTTATATTACGCCGGGGAGCTGTTTTTT. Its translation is CASSLYYAGELFF.

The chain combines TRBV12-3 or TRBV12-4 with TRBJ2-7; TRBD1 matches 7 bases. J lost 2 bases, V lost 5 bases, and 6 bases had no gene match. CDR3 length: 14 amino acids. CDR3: CASSPQGSPYEQYF. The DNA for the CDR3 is TGTGCCAGCAGTCCACAGGGGTCCCCCTACGAGCAGTACTTC.